This T cell receptor (beta chain) was found in a study of blood T cell repertoires in COVID-19. Study at large: From the United States, Italy and Spain came samples of acute and convalescent COVID-19. Nucleic acid was either cDNA or gDNA, and it came from T cells, B-cell-depleted T cells, or PBMCs.

Sequencing was performed with immunoSEQ multiplex PCR; in TCRdb, only in-frame clones are kept and a portion is missing. The sample has 150,000 or so clones, about 90% seen once. The CDR3 has 15 residues. Trimming took off 0 bases at V and 0 bases at J, with 7 bases between the two ends. Germline V gene sequence: CDR1 SGHKS, CDR2 YYEKEE (reference sequence). The sample comprised peripheral blood. This TCR was sampled from a man aged 50-60 years with acute or convalescent COVID-19. The chain employs TRBV5-5 and TRBJ1-3; no clear D gene. This CDR3 reads CASSLGPVSGNTIYF. For the CDR3, the DNA is TGTGCCAGCAGCTTGGGTCCAGTCTCTGGAAACACCATATATTTT. Variable domain in full (rest from reference TRBV5-5 and TRBJ1-3): DAGVTQSPTHLIKTRGQQVTLRCSPISGHKSVSWYQQVLGQGPQFIFQYYEKEERGRGNFPDRFSARQFPNYSSELNVNALLLGDSALYLCASSLGPVSGNTIYFGEGSWLTVV.